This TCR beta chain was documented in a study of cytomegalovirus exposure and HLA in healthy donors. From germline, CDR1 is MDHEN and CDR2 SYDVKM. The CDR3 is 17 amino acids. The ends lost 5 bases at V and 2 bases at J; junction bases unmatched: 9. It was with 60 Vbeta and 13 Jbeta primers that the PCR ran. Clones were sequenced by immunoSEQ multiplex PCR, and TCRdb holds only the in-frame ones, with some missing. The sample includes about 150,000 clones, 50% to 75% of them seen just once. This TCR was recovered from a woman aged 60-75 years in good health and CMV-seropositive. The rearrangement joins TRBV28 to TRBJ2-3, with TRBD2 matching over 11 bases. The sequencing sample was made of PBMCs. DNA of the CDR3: TGTGCCAGCAGTATTTCACCGGGACTAGCGGACACAGATACGCAGTATTTT. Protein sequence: CASSISPGLADTDTQYF.